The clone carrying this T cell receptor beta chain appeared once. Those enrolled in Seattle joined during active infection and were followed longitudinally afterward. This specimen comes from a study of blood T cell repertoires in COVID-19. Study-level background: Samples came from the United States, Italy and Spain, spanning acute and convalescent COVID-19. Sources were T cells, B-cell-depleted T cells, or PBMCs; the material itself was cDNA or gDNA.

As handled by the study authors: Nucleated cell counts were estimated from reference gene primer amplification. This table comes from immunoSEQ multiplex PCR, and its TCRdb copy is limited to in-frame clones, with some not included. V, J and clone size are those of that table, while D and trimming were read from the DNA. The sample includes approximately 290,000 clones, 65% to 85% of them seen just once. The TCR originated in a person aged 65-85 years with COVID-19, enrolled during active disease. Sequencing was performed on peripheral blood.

CDR3: CASREDRGLFNQPQHF. As DNA, the CDR3 is TGTGCCAGCAGGGAGGACAGGGGATTATTTAATCAGCCCCAGCATTTT. This rearrangement joins TRBV3-1 (or the pseudogene TRBV3-2) to TRBJ1-5; 9 positions agree with TRBD1. CDR1 LGHDT and CDR2 YNNKEL come from the germline V gene (reference sequence). This CDR3 is built from 16 residues. V gave up 6 bases and J gave up 4 bases; unmatched junction bases: 10.